This T cell receptor (beta chain) came from a study of glioma-infiltrating T cells after dendritic cell vaccination (TCRdb year 2016). For the wider study: A cohort of roughly 15 glioblastoma patients from Phase I and II dendritic cell vaccination trials was included, of whom 9 were newly diagnosed and 6 had recurrent disease. Between about 2003 and 2012, patients were given autologous tumor lysate-pulsed dendritic cell vaccination. The vaccine consisted of monocyte-derived dendritic cells cultured less than nine days with IL-4 and GM-CSF, then pulsed overnight with autologous tumor lysate. Three intradermal dendritic cell vaccine injections were administered to patients at biweekly intervals in the arm below the axilla. Tumor-infiltrating lymphocyte content was quantified and tumor and blood repertoires were compared in dendritic cell-vaccinated glioblastoma patients by deep sequencing of TCR beta CDR3 regions. Survival after dendritic cell vaccination was correlated with TCR sequencing metrics, such as TIL content and the overlap between tumor and blood repertoires. Results and caveats for the whole study, not just this receptor: After dendritic cell vaccination, a higher estimated pretreatment TIL content predicted longer time to progression and longer overall survival. The TCR overlap response model with three groups was called speculative and said to need prospective validation. No direct relationship between TCR clonality and survival was found, suggesting a diverse polyclonal response may matter. The cohort was small and heterogeneous, only a few patients had full blood and tumor sets, and even fewer had initial-recurrent tumor pairs.

Based on the germline V gene, the CDR1 and CDR2 sequences are LGHNA and YSLEER. The trim is 2 bases for V and 2 bases for J, with a gap of 9 bases between the germline ends. The CDR3 covers 14 residues, taking in both the cysteine and the phenylalanine. The CDR3 DNA has 42 bases and is translated from base 1. On this clone itself: Its antigen remains undetermined. One base away there is no much larger clone; base qualities are not given.

What this sample's time point label stands for: after dendritic cell vaccination, including at tumor progression/relapse. To be selected, patients needed enough residual fresh-frozen tumor tissue and more than two years of available survival data. None of the glioblastoma patients carried an isocitrate dehydrogenase mutation, although molecular status otherwise varied. PBMC were collected before vaccination, two weeks after the third vaccination, and at tumor progression if progression occurred. The Qiagen DNeasy Blood extraction Kit was used for extraction of genomic DNA. TCRB CDR3 regions were amplified from 1.5 to 2.5 ug genomic DNA, or all available DNA if less, using the immunoSEQ assay. For multiplex PCR, 60 forward primers for TCR V beta segments and 13 reverse primers for J beta segments were used. To estimate reads per starting template, synthetic control templates were spiked into each sample at limiting dilution. The Illumina HiSeq System generated 87 bp sequencing reads. Regarding the original processing steps: PCR and sequencing errors were removed by a nearest neighbor algorithm that merged closely related sequences. TCR overlap was defined as the percentage of unique tumor TCR beta sequences that were also present in the same patient's peripheral blood. TCRdb holds this immuneACCESS table with in-frame rearrangements only. Some clones are missing; in checked studies, unresolved V genes explain under half, and the rest has no known cause. V, J and clone size are those of that table, while D and trimming were read from the DNA. The table for this sample lists tens of thousands of clones; over 75% of them were counted only once. The top ten constitute about 8.3% of the sample.

The source is a human donor with glioblastoma. The rearranged segments are TRBV4-3 and TRBJ1-1, with no confident D gene call. The sample in question was blood, obtained after dendritic cell vaccination. CDR3 protein: CASSQLGSNTEAFF. The nucleotide sequence reads TGCGCCAGCAGCCAACTAGGATCCAACACTGAAGCTTTCTTT.